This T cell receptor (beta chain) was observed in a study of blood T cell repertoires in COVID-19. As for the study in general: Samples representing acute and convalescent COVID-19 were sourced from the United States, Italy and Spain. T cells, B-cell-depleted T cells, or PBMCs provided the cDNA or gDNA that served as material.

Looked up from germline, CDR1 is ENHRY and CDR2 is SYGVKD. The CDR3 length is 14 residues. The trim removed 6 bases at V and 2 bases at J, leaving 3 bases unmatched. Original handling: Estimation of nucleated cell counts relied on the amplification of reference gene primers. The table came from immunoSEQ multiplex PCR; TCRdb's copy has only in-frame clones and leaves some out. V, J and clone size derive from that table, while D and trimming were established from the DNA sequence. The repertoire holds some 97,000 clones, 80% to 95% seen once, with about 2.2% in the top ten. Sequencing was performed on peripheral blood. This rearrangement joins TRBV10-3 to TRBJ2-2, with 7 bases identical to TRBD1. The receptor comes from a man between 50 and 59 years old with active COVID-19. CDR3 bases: TGTGCCATCAGACGGGACAGTAACACCGGGGAGCTGTTTTTT. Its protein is CAIRRDSNTGELFF.